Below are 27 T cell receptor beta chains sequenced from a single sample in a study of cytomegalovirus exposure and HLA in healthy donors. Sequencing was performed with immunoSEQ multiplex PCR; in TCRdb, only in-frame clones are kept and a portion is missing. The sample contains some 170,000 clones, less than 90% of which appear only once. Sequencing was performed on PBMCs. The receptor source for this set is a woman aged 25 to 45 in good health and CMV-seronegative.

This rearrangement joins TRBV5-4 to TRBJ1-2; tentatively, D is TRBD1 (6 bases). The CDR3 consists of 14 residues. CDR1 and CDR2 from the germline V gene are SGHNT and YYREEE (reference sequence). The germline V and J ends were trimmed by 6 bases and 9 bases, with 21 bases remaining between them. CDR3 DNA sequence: TGTGCCAGCACCCTGAGGGGGTTACAGTCACGCTACACCTTC. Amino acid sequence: CASTLRGLQSRYTF.

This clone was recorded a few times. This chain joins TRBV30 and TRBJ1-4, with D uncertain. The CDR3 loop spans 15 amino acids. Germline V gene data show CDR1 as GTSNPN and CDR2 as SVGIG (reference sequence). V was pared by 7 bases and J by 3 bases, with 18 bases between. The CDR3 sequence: CAFQEGGIANEKLFF. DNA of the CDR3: TGTGCCTTCCAGGAAGGAGGGATCGCTAATGAAAAACTGTTTTTT.

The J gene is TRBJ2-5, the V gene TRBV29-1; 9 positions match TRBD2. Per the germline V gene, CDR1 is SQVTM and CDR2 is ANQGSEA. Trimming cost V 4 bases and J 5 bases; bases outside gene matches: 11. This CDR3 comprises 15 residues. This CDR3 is CSVGGSGSGYETQYF. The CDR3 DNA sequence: TGCAGCGTTGGGGGTAGCGGGAGCGGATATGAGACCCAGTACTTC.

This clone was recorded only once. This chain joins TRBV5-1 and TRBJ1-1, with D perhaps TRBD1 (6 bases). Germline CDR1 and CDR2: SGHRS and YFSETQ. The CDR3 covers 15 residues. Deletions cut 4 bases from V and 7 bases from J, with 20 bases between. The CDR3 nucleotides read TGCGCCAGCAGCGTCGACGGCGCGGGGGGCGGTGAAGCTTTCTTT. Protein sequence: CASSVDGAGGGEAFF. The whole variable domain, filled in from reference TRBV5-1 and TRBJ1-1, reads KAGVTQTPRYLIKTRGQQVTLSCSPISGHRSVSWYQQTPGQGLQFLFEYFSETQRNKGNFPGRFSGRQFSNSRSEMNVSTLELGDSALYLCASSVDGAGGGEAFFGQGTRLTVV.

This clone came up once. The CDR3 nucleotides read TGTGCCAGCAGTTTAAGAAAGCGGGAGGGCCATTACAACGAGCAGTACTTC. Translation: CASSLRKREGHYNEQYF. This sequence joins TRBV27 and TRBJ2-7; TRBD2 matches 10 bases. Germline CDR1 reads MNHEY; CDR2 reads SMNVEV (reference sequence). With V trimmed by 2 bases and J by 5 bases, 12 bases remained unmatched. The CDR3 covers 17 residues.

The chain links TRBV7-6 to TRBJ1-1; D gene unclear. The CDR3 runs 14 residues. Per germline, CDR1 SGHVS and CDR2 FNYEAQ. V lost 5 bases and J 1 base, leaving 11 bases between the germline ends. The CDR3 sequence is CASSPRAGNTEAFF. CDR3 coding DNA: TGTGCCAGCAGCCCGAGGGCAGGGAACACTGAAGCTTTCTTT.

The CDR3 DNA reads as TGTGCCAGCGGGGACTGGGCGGCCGCTACGCAGTATTTT. Translation gives CASGDWAAATQYF. V and J are TRBV6-6 and TRBJ2-3; D might be TRBD2 (6 bases). Trimming cost V 8 bases and J 8 bases, with 17 bases left between them. Looked up from germline, CDR1 is MNHNY and CDR2 is SVGAGI (reference sequence). The CDR3 is 13 residues long.

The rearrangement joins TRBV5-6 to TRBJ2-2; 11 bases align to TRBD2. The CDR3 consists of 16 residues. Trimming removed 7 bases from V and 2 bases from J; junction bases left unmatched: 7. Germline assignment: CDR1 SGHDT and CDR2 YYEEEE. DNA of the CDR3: TGTGCCAGCCTTGCTAGCGGGGGGCCCAACACCGGGGAGCTGTTTTTT. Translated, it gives CASLASGGPNTGELFF.

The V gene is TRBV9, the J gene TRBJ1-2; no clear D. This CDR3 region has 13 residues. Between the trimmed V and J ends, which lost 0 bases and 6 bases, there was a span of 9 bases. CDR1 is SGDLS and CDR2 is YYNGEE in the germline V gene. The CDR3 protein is CASSVDGDHGYTF. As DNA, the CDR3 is TGTGCCAGCAGCGTAGACGGGGATCATGGCTACACCTTC.

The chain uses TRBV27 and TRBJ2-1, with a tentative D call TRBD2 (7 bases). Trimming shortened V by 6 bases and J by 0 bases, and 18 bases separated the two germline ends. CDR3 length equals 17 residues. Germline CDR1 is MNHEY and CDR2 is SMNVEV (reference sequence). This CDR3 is CASSRKGGGSSYNEQFF. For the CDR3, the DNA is TGTGCCAGCAGCCGGAAGGGGGGCGGGAGCTCCTACAATGAGCAGTTCTTC.

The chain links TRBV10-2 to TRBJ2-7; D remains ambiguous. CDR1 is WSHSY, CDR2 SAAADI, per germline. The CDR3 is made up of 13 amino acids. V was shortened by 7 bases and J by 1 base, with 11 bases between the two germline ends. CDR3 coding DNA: TGCGCCAGCACCTACGGTCGATCCTACGAGCAGTACTTC. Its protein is CASTYGRSYEQYF.

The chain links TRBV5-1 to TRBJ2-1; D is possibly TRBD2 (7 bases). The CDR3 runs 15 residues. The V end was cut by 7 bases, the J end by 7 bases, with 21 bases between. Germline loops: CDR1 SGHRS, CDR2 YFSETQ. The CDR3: CASYGGGGRWNEQFF. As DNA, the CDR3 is TGCGCCAGCTACGGGGGAGGGGGTCGTTGGAATGAGCAGTTCTTC. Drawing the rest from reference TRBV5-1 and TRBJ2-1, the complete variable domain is KAGVTQTPRYLIKTRGQQVTLSCSPISGHRSVSWYQQTPGQGLQFLFEYFSETQRNKGNFPGRFSGRQFSNSRSEMNVSTLELGDSALYLCASYGGGGRWNEQFFGPGTRLTVL.

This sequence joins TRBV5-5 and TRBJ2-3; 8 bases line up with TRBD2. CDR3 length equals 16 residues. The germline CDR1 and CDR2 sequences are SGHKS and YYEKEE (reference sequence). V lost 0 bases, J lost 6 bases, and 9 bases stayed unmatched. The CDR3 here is CASSLAAGRALDTQYF. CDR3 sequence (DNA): TGTGCCAGCAGCTTGGCTGCCGGGAGGGCCCTGGATACGCAGTATTTT. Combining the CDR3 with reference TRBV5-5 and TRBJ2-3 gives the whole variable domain DAGVTQSPTHLIKTRGQQVTLRCSPISGHKSVSWYQQVLGQGPQFIFQYYEKEERGRGNFPDRFSARQFPNYSSELNVNALLLGDSALYLCASSLAAGRALDTQYFGPGTRLTVL.

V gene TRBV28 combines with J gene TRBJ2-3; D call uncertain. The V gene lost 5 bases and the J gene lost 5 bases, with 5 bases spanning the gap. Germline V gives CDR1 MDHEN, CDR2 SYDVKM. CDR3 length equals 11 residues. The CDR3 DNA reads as TGTGCCAGCAGTCAAAAAGATACGCAGTATTTT. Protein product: CASSQKDTQYF.

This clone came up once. CDR3 nucleotide sequence: TGCGCCAGCAGCCAAGAAGTGGGAGCTAACTATGGCTACACCTTC. Translation: CASSQEVGANYGYTF. This chain uses TRBV4-1 with TRBJ1-2; no firm D call. Trimming left V 0 bases short and J 0 bases short, with 8 bases between. This CDR3 comprises 15 residues. Germline loops: CDR1 MGHRA, CDR2 YSYEKL.

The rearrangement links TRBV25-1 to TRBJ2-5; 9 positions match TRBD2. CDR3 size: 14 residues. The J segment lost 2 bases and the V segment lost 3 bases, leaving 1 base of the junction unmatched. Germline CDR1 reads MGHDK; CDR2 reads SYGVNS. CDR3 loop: CASSDLAGQETQYF. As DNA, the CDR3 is TGTGCCAGCAGTGACCTAGCGGGACAAGAGACCCAGTACTTC.

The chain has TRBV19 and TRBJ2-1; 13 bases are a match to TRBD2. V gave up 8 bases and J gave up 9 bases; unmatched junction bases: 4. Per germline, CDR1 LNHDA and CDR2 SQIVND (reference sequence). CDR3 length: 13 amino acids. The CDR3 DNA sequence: TGTGCCAGTGGACTAGCGGGGGAAGGTGAGCAGTTCTTC. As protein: CASGLAGEGEQFF.

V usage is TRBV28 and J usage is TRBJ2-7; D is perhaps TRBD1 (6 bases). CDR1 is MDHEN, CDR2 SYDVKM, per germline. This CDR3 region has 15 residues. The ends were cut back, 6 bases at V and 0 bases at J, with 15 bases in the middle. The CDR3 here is CASRRGTHSSYEQYF. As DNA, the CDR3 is TGTGCCAGCAGACGTGGGACACACAGCTCCTACGAGCAGTACTTC.

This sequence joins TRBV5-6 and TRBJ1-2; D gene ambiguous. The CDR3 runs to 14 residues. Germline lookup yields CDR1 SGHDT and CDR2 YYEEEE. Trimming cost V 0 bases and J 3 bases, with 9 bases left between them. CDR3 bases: TGTGCCAGCAGCTTGGGGACGGAACACTATGGCTACACCTTC. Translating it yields CASSLGTEHYGYTF. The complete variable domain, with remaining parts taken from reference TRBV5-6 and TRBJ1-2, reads DAGVTQSPTHLIKTRGQQVTLRCSPKSGHDTVSWYQQALGQGPQFIFQYYEEEERQRGNFPDRFSGHQFPNYSSELNVNALLLGDSALYLCASSLGTEHYGYTFGSGTRLTVV.

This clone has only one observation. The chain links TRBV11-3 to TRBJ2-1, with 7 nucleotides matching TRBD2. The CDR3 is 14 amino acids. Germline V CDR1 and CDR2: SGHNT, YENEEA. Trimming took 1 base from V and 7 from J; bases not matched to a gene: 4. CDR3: CASSLGGSSNEQFF. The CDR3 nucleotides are TGTGCCAGCAGCTTAGGCGGGAGTAGTAATGAGCAGTTCTTC. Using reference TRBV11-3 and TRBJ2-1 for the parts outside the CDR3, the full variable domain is EAGVVQSPRYKIIEKKQPVAFWCNPISGHNTLYWYLQNLGQGPELLIRYENEEAVDDSQLPKDRFSAERLKGVDSTLKIQPAELGDSAVYLCASSLGGSSNEQFFGPGTRLTVL.

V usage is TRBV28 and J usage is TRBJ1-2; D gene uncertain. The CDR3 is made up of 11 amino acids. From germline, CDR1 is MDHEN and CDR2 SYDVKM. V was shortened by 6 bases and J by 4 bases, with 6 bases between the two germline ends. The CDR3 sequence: CASSSVYGYTF. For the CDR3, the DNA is TGTGCCAGCAGCTCCGTCTATGGCTACACCTTC.

The CDR3 sequence is CASRPQERGAYEQYF. DNA for the CDR3: TGTGCCAGCAGGCCCCAGGAGCGGGGCGCCTACGAGCAGTACTTC. The chain combines TRBV7-8 with TRBJ2-7, with 7 bases aligning to TRBD2. CDR3 length equals 15 residues. Germline CDR1 is SGHVS and CDR2 is FQNEAQ. V lost 6 bases, J lost 2 bases, and 10 bases stayed unmatched.

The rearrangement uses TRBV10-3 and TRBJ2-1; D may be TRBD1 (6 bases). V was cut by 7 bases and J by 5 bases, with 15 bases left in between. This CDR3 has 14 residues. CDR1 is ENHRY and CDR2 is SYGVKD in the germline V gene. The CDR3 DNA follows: TGTGCCATCACAGGCGTACAGGGAAACAATGAGCAGTTCTTC. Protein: CAITGVQGNNEQFF.

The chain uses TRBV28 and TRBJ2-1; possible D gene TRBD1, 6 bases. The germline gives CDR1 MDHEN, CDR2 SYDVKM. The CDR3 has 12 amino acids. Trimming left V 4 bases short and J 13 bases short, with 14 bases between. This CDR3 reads CASSSNRVTQFF. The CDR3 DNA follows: TGTGCCAGCAGTTCCAACAGGGTTACTCAGTTCTTC.

CDR3 protein: CASSQTEETQYF. The CDR3 coding sequence is TGCGCCAGCAGCCAGACAGAAGAGACCCAGTACTTC. The rearrangement links TRBV5-1 to TRBJ2-5; weak D call: TRBD1 (5 bases). Looked up from germline, CDR1 is SGHRS and CDR2 is YFSETQ. V was trimmed by 4 bases and J by 3 bases, leaving 7 bases between them. The CDR3 length is 12 residues.

This CDR3 is CASGYGQGGLQKLFF. CDR3 nucleotides: TGTGCTAGTGGTTACGGACAGGGGGGATTGCAAAAACTGTTTTTT. This chain joins TRBV12-5 and TRBJ1-4, with 10 bases identical to TRBD1. From germline, CDR1 is LGHNT and CDR2 FRNRAP. The CDR3 sequence is 15 residues long. V shed 4 bases and J 9 bases; nucleotides not matched to a gene: 8.

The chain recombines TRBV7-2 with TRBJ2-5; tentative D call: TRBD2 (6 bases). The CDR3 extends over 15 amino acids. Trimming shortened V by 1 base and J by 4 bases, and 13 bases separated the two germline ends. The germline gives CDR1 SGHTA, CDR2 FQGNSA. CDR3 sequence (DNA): TGTGCCAGCAGCTTAGTGAGGTCCGGGGGAGAGACCCAGTACTTC. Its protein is CASSLVRSGGETQYF.